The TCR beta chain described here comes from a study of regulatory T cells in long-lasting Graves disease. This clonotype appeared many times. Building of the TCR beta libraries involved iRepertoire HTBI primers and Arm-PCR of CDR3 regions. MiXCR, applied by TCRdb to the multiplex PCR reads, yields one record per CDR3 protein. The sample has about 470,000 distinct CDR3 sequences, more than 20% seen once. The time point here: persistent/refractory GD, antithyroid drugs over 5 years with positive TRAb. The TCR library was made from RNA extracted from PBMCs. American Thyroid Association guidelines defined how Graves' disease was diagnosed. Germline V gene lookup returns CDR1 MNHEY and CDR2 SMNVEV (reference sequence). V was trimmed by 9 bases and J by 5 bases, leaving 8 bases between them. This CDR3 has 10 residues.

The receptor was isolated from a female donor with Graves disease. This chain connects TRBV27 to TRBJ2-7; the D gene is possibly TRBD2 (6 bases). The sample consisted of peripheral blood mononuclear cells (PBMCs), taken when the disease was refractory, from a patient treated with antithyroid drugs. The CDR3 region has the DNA TGTGCCAGAGGGAGGAACGAGCAGTACTTC. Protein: CARGRNEQYF.